Ten or more counts support the clone carrying this T cell receptor beta chain. When ophthalmopathy did not progress within 18 months, Graves' hyperthyroidism was considered stable. Uncontrolled infection, other autoimmune disease, pregnancy or lactation barred patients from enrollment. V lost 2 bases, J lost 5 bases, and 8 bases lay in between. The CDR3 has 13 amino acids. From germline, CDR1 is SGHRS and CDR2 YFSETQ. These data are taken from a study of T cells in Graves' hyperthyroidism and ophthalmopathy. In the study overall: Staff took peripheral blood when the initial diagnosis was made, before any treatment began.

Amplified regions were TCR beta CDR3 sequences from RNA transcripts. First-round RT-PCR of the TCR CDR3 relied on the HTBI primer set. TCRdb re-analysed the multiplex PCR reads in MiXCR, keeping a single row per CDR3 protein. In the table there are around 620,000 distinct CDR3 sequences, around 15% of which are singletons. The specimen sequenced was blood. The V and J genes are TRBV5-1 and TRBJ2-1; D call uncertain. This sequence originates from a woman aged 25 to 39 with Graves' hyperthyroidism. As DNA, the CDR3 is TGCGCCAGCAGCTTAGGACCAGACAATGAGCAGTTCTTC. Protein product: CASSLGPDNEQFF.